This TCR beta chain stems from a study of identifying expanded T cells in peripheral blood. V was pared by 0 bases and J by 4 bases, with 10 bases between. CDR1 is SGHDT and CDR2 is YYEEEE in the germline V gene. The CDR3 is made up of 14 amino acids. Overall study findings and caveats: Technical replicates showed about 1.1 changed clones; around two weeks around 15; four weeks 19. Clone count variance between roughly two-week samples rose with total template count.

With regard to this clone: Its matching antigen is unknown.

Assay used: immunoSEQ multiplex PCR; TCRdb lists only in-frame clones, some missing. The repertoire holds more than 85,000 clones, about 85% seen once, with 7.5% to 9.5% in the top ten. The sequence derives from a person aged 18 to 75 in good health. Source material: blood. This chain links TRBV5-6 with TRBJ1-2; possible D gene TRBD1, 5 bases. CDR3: CASSLAGGTYGYTF. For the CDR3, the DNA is TGTGCCAGCAGCTTGGCCGGGGGGACCTATGGCTACACCTTC.